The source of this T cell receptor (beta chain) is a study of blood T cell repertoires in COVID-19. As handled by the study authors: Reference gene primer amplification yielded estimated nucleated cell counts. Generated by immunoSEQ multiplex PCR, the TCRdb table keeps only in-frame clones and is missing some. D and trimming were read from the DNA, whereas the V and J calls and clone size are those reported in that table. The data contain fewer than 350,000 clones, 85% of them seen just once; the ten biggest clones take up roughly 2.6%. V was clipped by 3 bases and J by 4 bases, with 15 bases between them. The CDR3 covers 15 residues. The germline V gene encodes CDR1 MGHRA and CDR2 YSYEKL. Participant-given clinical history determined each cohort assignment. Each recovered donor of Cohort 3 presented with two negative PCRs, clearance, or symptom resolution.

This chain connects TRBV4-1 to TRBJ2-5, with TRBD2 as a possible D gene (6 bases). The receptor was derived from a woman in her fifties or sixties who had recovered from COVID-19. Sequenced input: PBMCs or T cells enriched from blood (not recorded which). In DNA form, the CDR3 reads TGCGCCAGCAGCCAGACCGGGACTTTGGGAGAGACCCAGTACTTC. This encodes CASSQTGTLGETQYF.